This T cell receptor beta chain was identified during a study of blood T cell repertoires in COVID-19 (TCRdb year 2020). About the study as a whole: Collaborator samples came from the United States, Italy and Spain and covered acute and convalescent phases of COVID-19. Subjects who had been exposed to COVID-19, were actively infected with it, or had recovered from it provided the deeply sampled blood TCRbeta repertoires that made up the dataset. The sample metadata nearly always contained a de-identified subject ID, COVID-19 status, age in years and sex. The material from the prospective study consisted of cDNA or gDNA derived from T cells, B-cell-depleted T cells, or PBMCs. The repertoires were made available in a free public database intended to serve as a resource for research on the immune response to SARS-CoV-2. Samples came from the ongoing ImmuneRACE study (first 160 participants) plus 1,254 subjects from 6 global collaborators. Where HLA class I and class II types were available, the types were taken from metadata supplied by the sample provider, not from assay-based typing.

Whole blood was collected in K2EDTA tubes by collaborating institutions according to the institutions' own protocols. Collaborator samples were shipped for TCRbeta analysis as frozen whole blood, isolated PBMCs, or DNA extracted from either sample type. TCRbeta CDR3 regions were amplified from genomic DNA using the immunoSEQ Assay, a bias-controlled multiplex PCR. The published analysis was carried out like this. The number of nucleated cells in each sample was estimated from the amplification of reference gene primers within the assay. To quantify the absolute abundance of each unique TCRbeta CDR3 rearrangement, sequence reads were collapsed and filtered. For each sample, productive Simpson clonality was calculated by taking the square root of Simpson's diversity index across productive rearrangements. This is the immuneACCESS table as TCRdb keeps it, with only in-frame sequences that have V and J called. A part of the clones is gone; compared with another copy, unresolved V genes explain less than half, and the rest is unexplained. The V and J calls and clone size are taken from that table; D and trimming were inferred from the DNA. The sample includes some 50,000 clones, with around 84% observed a single time. Of the sample, around 30% falls within the top ten clones.

The germline V gene gives CDR1 as ENHRY and CDR2 as SYGVKD. Its CDR3 holds 16 amino acids, cysteine through phenylalanine. CDR3 DNA is the only sequence kept; it has 48 bases, read in frame from the first base. V has 7 bases trimmed and J has 5 bases trimmed; junction bases matching no gene number 12. Here is what the overall study found, with its caveats: The quantity of clinical and demographic metadata differed by source and by participant and was supplied without curation.

A remark on this clone: Its antigen is currently not known. No clone much larger than this one lies a single base away; base qualities are absent.

The receptor was derived from a human donor in a cohort sampled during active COVID-19. The rearrangement combines TRBV10-3 with TRBJ1-4, and 8 junctional nucleotides match TRBD1. Sample: peripheral blood. In nucleotides, the sequence is TGTGCCATCAAATCGGGAGGACAGGGTCGAAATGAAAAACTGTTTTTT. Its protein product is CAIKSGGQGRNEKLFF.